Sequencing of this TCR beta chain was carried out in a study of Ad26.COV2.S vaccination and SARS-CoV-2 variants. Study overall: Ad26.COV2.S was injected intramuscularly once or twice, 56 days apart.

Treatment described: roughly 20 received Ad26.COV2.S at low or high dose, single or two shots; about five received placebo; per-sample allocation not given. Collection of samples fell on day 63 after the first vaccine or placebo injection. The donor's status was that of an adult aged 18-55 years in Boston. Study-level findings and limits: Responses of T cells in total may have been underestimated by the TCR breadth and depth analyses. Breadth measured for non-spike TCRs was similar across vaccine and placebo recipients.

Germline V lookup: CDR1 SGHTS, CDR2 YDEGEE. There are 14 residues in the CDR3. V lost 4 bases and J lost 6, with 14 bases in between. To note about this clone: Its antigen is undetermined.

Sequencing used immunoSEQ multiplex PCR; TCRdb keeps in-frame clones, though not all of them. The sample holds about 390,000 clones, approximately 91% seen once. This sample comprised peripheral blood, obtained in a trial of Ad26.COV2.S vaccine versus placebo. The chain combines TRBV5-8 with TRBJ2-1, with a tentative D call TRBD1 (5 bases). This TCR was sampled from a person between 18 and 60 years old who received the Ad26.COV2.S COVID-19 vaccine or a placebo. CDR3 protein: CASSPWSRGNEQFF. DNA of the CDR3: TGTGCCAGCAGCCCATGGAGTAGGGGCAATGAGCAGTTCTTC.